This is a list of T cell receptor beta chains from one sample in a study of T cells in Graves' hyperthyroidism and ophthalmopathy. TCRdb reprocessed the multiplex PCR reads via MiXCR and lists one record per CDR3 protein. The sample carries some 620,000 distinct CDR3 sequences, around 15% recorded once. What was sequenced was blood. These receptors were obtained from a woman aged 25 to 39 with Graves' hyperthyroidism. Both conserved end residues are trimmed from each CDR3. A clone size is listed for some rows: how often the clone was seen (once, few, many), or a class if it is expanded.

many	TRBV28	ASSLLGIETQY
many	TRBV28	ASSPPGGYPRNTEAF
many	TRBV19	ASSGALNTEAF
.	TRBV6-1	ASSLGTGGKYEQY
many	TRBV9	ASSFGPMNNEQF
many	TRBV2	ASRSGLEGLGEQY
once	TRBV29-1	SVAVGRGTDSNQPQH
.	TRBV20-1	SAMGDTGELF
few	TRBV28	ASWGGPSYNEQF
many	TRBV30	AWSVRVSGNPEAF
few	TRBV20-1	SAPSPGGDEKLF
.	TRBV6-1	ASSPFGIARSVETQY
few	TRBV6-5	ASSYVTGSNTIY
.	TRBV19	ASRTELMRTGELV
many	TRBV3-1	ASSQGDETSEPQH
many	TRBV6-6	ASSYSIRGDPYEQY
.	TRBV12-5	ASGLAGTGVEKLF
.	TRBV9	ASSVAGEQF
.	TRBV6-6	ASSYSRGRLAGYEQY
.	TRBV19	ASSIGTGGTFVYEQY
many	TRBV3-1	ASSPQVHEQF
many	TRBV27	ASSLTASYEQY
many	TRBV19	ASETGDGAF
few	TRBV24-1	ATSDFVQQDNEQF
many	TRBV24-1	ATSDPSGSTDTQY
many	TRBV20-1	SAIWTSGRVNNEQF
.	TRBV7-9	ASSSDLAHDTQY
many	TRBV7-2	ASSSTLRRDSRSSYEQY
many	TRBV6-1	ASSYDGPPKF
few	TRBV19	ASSPRLAGAQITDTQY
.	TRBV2	ASSPLPGTGPNEKLF
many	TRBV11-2	ASSFSLAGGGLNEQF
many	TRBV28	ASSFPEKGDYGYT
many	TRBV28	ASSFQGGYGYT
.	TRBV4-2	ASSLRRIKMYTDTQY
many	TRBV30	AWFLNTEAF
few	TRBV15	ATSSGYQPQH
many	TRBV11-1	ASSLGNNYGYT
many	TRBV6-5	ASSYSVFTYEQY
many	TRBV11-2	ASSATGQTSGY
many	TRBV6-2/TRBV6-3	ASTGRGGTQY
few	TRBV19	ASSRGVNQAQH
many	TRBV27	ASSYYRGGGETQY
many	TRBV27	ASSLYGQDEQF
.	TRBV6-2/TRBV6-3	ASRFGTTEKLF
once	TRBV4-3	ASSPRAGGDTQY
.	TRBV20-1	SARSLAGGPGNEQS